This T cell receptor (beta chain) was captured in a study of technical replicates of blood from a few donors. Germline values: CDR1 SGHNT, CDR2 YYREEE (reference sequence). After removal of 4 bases from V and 10 bases from J, the junction contained 11 bases not matched to a gene. The CDR3 is 16 amino acids. Method: immunoSEQ multiplex PCR; TCRdb's copy keeps in-frame clones and lacks some. This table has fewer than 85,000 clones, approximately 94% appearing once. The source material was T cells isolated from PBMCs. This TCR was recovered from a human donor in good health. The chain joins TRBV5-4 to TRBJ2-1; 13 bases agree with TRBD2. CDR3 amino acids: CASSAAGTSGIEEQFF. DNA of the CDR3: TGTGCCAGCAGCGCCGCCGGGACTAGCGGGATAGAGGAGCAGTTCTTC.